The subject of this entry is one T cell receptor beta chain. The antigen is unknown. V shed 6 bases and J 5 bases; nucleotides not matched to a gene: 10. The CDR3 is 15 amino acids. Looked up from germline, CDR1 is MNHEY and CDR2 is SVGAGI. TCRdb's copy holds only in-frame clones and misses some; the assay was immunoSEQ multiplex PCR. The sample shows 55,000 to 70,000 clones, around nine tenths of them seen only once. This entry is derived from a study of T cell responses to AZD1222 COVID-19 vaccine. Overall study: Pooling was applied to second doses at about 4 or about 12 weeks. Study results and caveats: Seropositive AZD1222 recipients at baseline numbered only five or six. Two AZD1222 doses significantly raised spike-specific TCR breadth and depth over controls. Samples come after the peak T cell response, not at day 14.

This sequence originates from an adult in good health. The chain uses TRBV6-5 and TRBJ2-5, with TRBD1 identical over 9 bases. This material consisted of peripheral blood, taken on day 0 of AZD1222 vaccination. The CDR3 nucleotides are TGTGCCAGCAGAGCCTGGACAGGGGCGGGGGAGACCCAGTACTTC. The encoded protein is CASRAWTGAGETQYF.